A selection of T cell receptor beta chains follows, all from one sample in a study of glioma-infiltrating T cells after dendritic cell vaccination. Measured with immunoSEQ multiplex PCR; TCRdb has only the in-frame clones, and not every one. The sample records roughly 85,000 clones, roughly 85% being singletons. Sequenced here: blood, sampled after dendritic cell vaccination. The source of these receptors is a human donor with glioblastoma. CDR3s include the opening cysteine and the closing phenylalanine or tryptophan. D genes are given only for firm matches. Rows give clone size only sometimes, using once, few, many, or a class for an expanded clone.

abundance	v_gene	d_gene	j_gene	CDR3aa	CDR3nt
once	TRBV7-6	NA	TRBJ2-5	CASSSPQQGRETQYF	TGTGCCAGCAGCTCACCGCAACAGGGGAGGGAGACCCAGTACTTC
NA	TRBV9	TRBD1	TRBJ1-3	CASSAPGQSNSGNTIYF	TGTGCCAGCAGCGCCCCGGGACAGTCGAACTCTGGAAACACCATATATTTT
NA	TRBV5-4	NA	TRBJ1-1	CASSRNPTMNTEAFF	TGTGCCAGCAGCCGCAATCCAACTATGAACACTGAAGCTTTCTTT
NA	TRBV29-1	TRBD1	TRBJ2-7	CSVEERDRISYEQYF	TGCAGCGTTGAAGAGAGGGACAGGATCTCCTACGAGCAGTACTTC
NA	TRBV28	NA	TRBJ2-7	CASSYLGGDLYEQYF	TGTGCCAGCAGTTACCTCGGGGGAGACCTGTACGAGCAGTACTTC
NA	TRBV7-9	TRBD1	TRBJ2-6	CASSTDRAGANVLTF	TGTGCCAGCAGCACAGACAGGGCTGGGGCCAACGTCCTGACTTTC
NA	TRBV9	NA	TRBJ2-1	CASSVVPRERYNEQFF	TGTGCCAGCAGCGTAGTCCCCCGGGAGAGATACAATGAGCAGTTCTTC
NA	TRBV19	TRBD1	TRBJ2-5	CASSPPAGGWETQYF	TGTGCCAGTAGTCCGCCGGCAGGGGGCTGGGAGACCCAGTACTTC
NA	TRBV6-5	NA	TRBJ1-2	CASSEQFTGRGYTF	TGTGCCAGCAGTGAACAATTCACAGGACGTGGCTACACCTTC
NA	TRBV7-9	NA	TRBJ1-2	CASSLGSRRGARQWGYTF	TGTGCCAGCAGCTTGGGGTCACGCCGGGGGGCGCGCCAGTGGGGCTACACCTTC
once	TRBV4-1	NA	TRBJ2-3	CASSQEKWGGTDTQYF	TGCGCCAGCAGCCAAGAAAAGTGGGGGGGCACAGATACGCAGTATTTT
NA	TRBV4-1	NA	TRBJ1-2	CASSQGDRNYGYTF	TGCGCCAGCAGCCAGGGAGACAGGAACTATGGCTACACCTTC
NA	TRBV4-2	TRBD1	TRBJ1-5	CASSQETGGSIKPQHF	TGTGCCAGCAGCCAAGAGACAGGGGGCTCTATTAAGCCCCAGCATTTT
NA	TRBV4-2	NA	TRBJ1-2	CASSQLGQAPGYTF	TGTGCCAGCAGCCAATTGGGGCAGGCGCCAGGCTACACCTTC
NA	TRBV2	NA	TRBJ1-3	CASSGGYGNTIYF	TGTGCCAGCTCCGGGGGTTACGGAAACACCATATATTTT
few	TRBV10-2	TRBD2	TRBJ2-5	CASRSLAGPEETQYF	TGCGCCAGCAGATCTCTAGCGGGACCCGAGGAGACCCAGTACTTC
NA	TRBV7-9	NA	TRBJ2-5	CASSHSGGHQETQYF	TGTGCCAGCAGCCACTCCGGGGGGCACCAAGAGACCCAGTACTTC
NA	TRBV25-1	TRBD1	TRBJ2-7	CASSENRDRLAYEQYF	TGTGCCAGCAGTGAGAACCGGGACAGGCTGGCCTACGAGCAGTACTTC
NA	TRBV28	TRBD1	TRBJ2-3	CASSLFDRDGTDTQYF	TGTGCCAGCAGTTTATTTGACAGGGACGGCACAGATACGCAGTATTTT
NA	TRBV27	TRBD2	TRBJ2-2	CATNSAGGHGELFF	TGTGCCACAAACTCAGCGGGGGGGCACGGGGAGCTGTTTTTT